The following is a TCR beta chain sequence with its context. The antigen remains undetermined. The source of the sample is a study of T cell responses to AZD1222 COVID-19 vaccine. TCRdb keeps only in-frame clones here, not all; method: immunoSEQ multiplex PCR. This table has some 150,000 clones, about 86% appearing once. Findings and limits, study-wide: Increased Spike-specific TCR breadth and depth were observed after two AZD1222 doses. Among the donors, most were white British and more were female, and clonal diversity was possibly underestimated. Repertoire sampling occurred only after the peak T cell response.

This CDR3 has 15 residues. CDR1 and CDR2 from the germline V gene are SGHRS and YFSETQ. V was clipped by 7 bases and J by 4 bases, with 21 bases between them. This chain links TRBV5-1 with TRBJ2-7; possible D gene TRBD1, 5 bases. The clonotype comes from an adult who received the AZD1222 COVID-19 vaccine. Sequences were derived from peripheral blood, sampled 28 days after the second AZD1222 dose. The CDR3 is CASQTNSGAAYEQYF. Here the CDR3 DNA reads TGCGCCAGCCAAACGAACAGTGGGGCCGCGTACGAGCAGTACTTC.